One and the same sample provided the 4 T cell receptor beta chains below, sequenced in a study of T-cell reconstitution after alpha-beta-depleted transplantation in children. Preparation of the TCRbeta library used unique molecular identifiers. Via MiXCR, TCRdb re-called the PCR reads, giving one row per CDR3 protein. This table holds over 400,000 distinct CDR3 sequences, 43% found once. Source: PBMCs, taken before TCRalphabeta/CD19-depleted stem cell transplant. The receptors were gathered from a girl aged 2 to 9 with aplastic anemia, due to receive a stem cell transplant.

The chain has TRBV20-1 and TRBJ1-3; TRBD1 is a possible D gene (5 bases). Between the trimmed V and J ends, which lost 0 bases and 2 bases, there was a span of 11 bases. From germline, CDR1 is DFQATT and CDR2 SNEGSKA (reference sequence). This CDR3 comprises 15 residues. The CDR3 loop reads CSARDPGRAGNTIYF. The DNA of the CDR3 is TGCAGTGCTAGAGATCCGGGCAGGGCTGGAAACACCATATATTTT.

The chain joins TRBV20-1 to TRBJ2-7; 14 bases are a match to TRBD2. Germline assignment: CDR1 DFQATT and CDR2 SNEGSKA (reference sequence). This CDR3 comprises 16 residues. Losses at the gene ends were 5 bases for V and 2 bases for J; bases not matched to a gene: 8. This CDR3 is CSAEGLAGVRAYEQYF. CDR3 bases: TGCAGTGCTGAGGGACTAGCGGGAGTTAGGGCCTACGAGCAGTACTTC.

This clonotype showed up just a few times. V and J are TRBV7-2 and TRBJ2-7; TRBD2 matches 7 bases. Germline V gene lookup returns CDR1 SGHTA and CDR2 FQGNSA. Trimming cost V 1 base and J 2 bases; bases outside gene matches: 8. This CDR3 is 16 amino acids long. In nucleotides, the CDR3 is TGTGCCAGCAGCTTAGGTTCTAGCGGTACTACCTACGAGCAGTACTTC. It encodes CASSLGSSGTTYEQYF. The full variable domain, completed using reference TRBV7-2 and TRBJ2-7, is GAGVSQSPSNKVTEKGKDVELRCDPISGHTALYWYRQSLGQGLEFLIYFQGNSAPDKSGLPSDRFSAERTGGSVSTLTIQRTQQEDSAVYLCASSLGSSGTTYEQYFGPGTRLTVT.

This clonotype was seen repeatedly, ten times or more. The chain recombines TRBV7-8 with TRBJ2-2, with TRBD2 matching 8 bases. Germline CDR1 SGHVS, CDR2 FQNEAQ. The CDR3 runs to 18 residues. The V segment lost 2 bases and the J segment 1 base; nucleotides outside the gene matches: 9. The CDR3 nucleotides are TGTGCCAGCAGCTTAATTCGGGGGGGAGCGGTGAACACCGGGGAGCTGTTTTTT. It yields the protein CASSLIRGGAVNTGELFF.